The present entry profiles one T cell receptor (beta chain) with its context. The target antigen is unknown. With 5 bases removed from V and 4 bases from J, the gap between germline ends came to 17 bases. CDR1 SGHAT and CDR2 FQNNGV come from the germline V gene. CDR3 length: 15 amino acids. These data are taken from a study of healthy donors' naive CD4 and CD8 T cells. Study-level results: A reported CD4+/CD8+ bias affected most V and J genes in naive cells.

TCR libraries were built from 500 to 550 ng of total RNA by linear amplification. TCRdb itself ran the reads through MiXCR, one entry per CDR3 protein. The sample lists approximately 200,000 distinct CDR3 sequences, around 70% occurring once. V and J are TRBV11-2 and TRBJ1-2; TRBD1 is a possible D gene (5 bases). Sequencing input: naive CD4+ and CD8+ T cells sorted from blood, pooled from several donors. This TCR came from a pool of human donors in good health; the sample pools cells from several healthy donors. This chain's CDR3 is CASSVNSGTGYGYTF. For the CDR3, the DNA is TGTGCCAGCAGCGTAAACTCCGGGACGGGCTATGGCTACACCTTC.